Given below is one T cell receptor beta chain in context. Only a few counts were recorded for this clonotype. Its binding antigen is unknown. Base qualities are not provided; no much larger clone lies one nucleotide away. The TCR beta CDR3 regions were amplified from RNA transcripts. A first-round RT-PCR of the TCR CDR3 used the HTBI primer set with the Qiagen OneStep RT-PCR kit. Libraries were constructed in a second round of multiplex PCR, after which size selection and purification were performed. Libraries were sequenced paired-end with 100 bp reads on an Illumina HiSeq2000. The study's own analysis went as follows. SOAPnuke was used to process the raw data, removing reads that contained adapters or uncalled bases, had a mean Phred below 15, or lacked an exact match to the constant primer or identifier. High-quality paired reads were merged with COPE v1.2.5, and unique nucleotide sequences were defined as clonotypes. MiTCR v1.1 was used to align clonotypes to the IMGT TRBV, TRBD and TRBJ reference segments. The analysis included only V-J combinations with a frequency above 0.0001, which together covered more than 98% of the repertoires. The TCS score was defined as F50 (clonal expansion) divided by E x V (chaos), with BLOSUM62-based TCRdist calculated between CDR3 peptides within each V-J. Welch's t-statistics and random forest reduced fewer than 600 V-J features to about 13, which were used in a naive Bayes classifier (R e1071). TCRdb reanalyzed the raw reads on its own, using fastp at Q25 for trimming and MiXCR for clone calling, and kept in-frame beta chains. Each record represents a unique CDR3 protein, reported with the most common genes and DNA among its rows. The V and J calls reflect TCRdb's pipeline rather than the authors' work. The sample table contains some 600,000 distinct CDR3 sequences; only one count was recorded for around 14% of them. The ten biggest clones cover 5.8% of the sample.

This entry is derived from a study of T cells in Graves' hyperthyroidism and ophthalmopathy (dated by TCRdb to between 2017 and 2020). In terms of the full investigation: Peripheral blood was collected at initial diagnosis, before any treatment. TCR V-J signatures able to tell the groups apart were searched for in a discovery cohort of 100 patients, of whom under 45 had Graves' ophthalmopathy and around 56 had stable Graves' hyperthyroidism. The 75 to 100 discovery patients were randomly split 7:3 into training and test sets. The paper reports TCR Vbeta CDR3 sequencing of some 140 peripheral blood samples: 40 to 45 ophthalmopathy, under 80 hyperthyroidism and around 17 progressor patients. An independent validation cohort of about 19 hyperthyroidism patients and approximately 16 patients who later progressed to ophthalmopathy tested prospective prediction of ophthalmopathy. After blood sampling, hyperthyroidism patients were treated with methimazole at a starting dose of 30 mg daily, and ophthalmopathy patients were treated with high-dose intravenous methylprednisolone. Thyroid tissue and blood T-cell repertoires from several Graves' hyperthyroidism patients were also compared in the study. General findings and caveats noted by the study authors: During validation, the model predicted progression to ophthalmopathy a median of approximately 7 months ahead of onset, with around 71% sensitivity and 72% to 85% specificity. A 13 V-J signature model separated ophthalmopathy from stable hyperthyroidism, with about 90% sensitivity and about 81% specificity in cross-validation and 80%/75% in testing. No statistical method was used to set the sample size in advance, and investigators knew the group allocation. Most expanded thyroid clonotypes (frequency above 0.001) were also detected in blood, suggesting blood repertoires may reflect thyroid immune responses.

From a lookup of the germline V gene, CDR1 and CDR2 are SGHRS and YFSETQ. The CDR3, cysteine through phenylalanine, is 15 amino acids long. Just the 45-base CDR3 DNA is kept, in frame starting at base 1. Unmatched junction bases come to 7, with V trimmed by 0 bases and J by 5 bases. Hyperthyroidism patients were aged 18 to 65 years and newly diagnosed, with disease duration of less than 2 months. Any patient with an uncontrolled infection, another autoimmune disease, pregnancy or lactation was excluded. Diagnoses were established on the basis of clinical symptoms, serum thyroxine and TRAb, thyroid ultrasound, and orbital computed tomography. Blood from progressor patients was collected at the time of first diagnosis with hyperthyroidism, before any ophthalmopathy symptoms had appeared. PBMCs were isolated from about 10 ml of fresh peripheral blood by Ficoll-Paque density gradient centrifugation. Progressor patients were defined as those initially diagnosed with Graves' hyperthyroidism in whom ophthalmopathy developed during follow-up. Trizol reagent was used to extract total RNA, and RNA quality was then checked on an Agilent 2100 Bioanalyzer.

Recombination joined TRBV5-1 with TRBJ2-7, and TRBD1 matches 8 of the central bases. Sequencing was performed on blood. The receptor's source is a woman under 40 with Graves' hyperthyroidism that later progressed to Graves' ophthalmopathy. The nucleotide sequence reads as follows: TGCGCCAGCAGCTTGGGGGACAGGTATGGCGACGAGCAGTACTTC. This encodes CASSLGDRYGDEQYF. With the rest looked up from the reference TRBV5-1 and TRBJ2-7 genes rather than sequenced, the full variable domain is KAGVTQTPRYLIKTRGQQVTLSCSPISGHRSVSWYQQTPGQGLQFLFEYFSETQRNKGNFPGRFSGRQFSNSRSEMNVSTLELGDSALYLCASSLGDRYGDEQYFGPGTRLTVT.